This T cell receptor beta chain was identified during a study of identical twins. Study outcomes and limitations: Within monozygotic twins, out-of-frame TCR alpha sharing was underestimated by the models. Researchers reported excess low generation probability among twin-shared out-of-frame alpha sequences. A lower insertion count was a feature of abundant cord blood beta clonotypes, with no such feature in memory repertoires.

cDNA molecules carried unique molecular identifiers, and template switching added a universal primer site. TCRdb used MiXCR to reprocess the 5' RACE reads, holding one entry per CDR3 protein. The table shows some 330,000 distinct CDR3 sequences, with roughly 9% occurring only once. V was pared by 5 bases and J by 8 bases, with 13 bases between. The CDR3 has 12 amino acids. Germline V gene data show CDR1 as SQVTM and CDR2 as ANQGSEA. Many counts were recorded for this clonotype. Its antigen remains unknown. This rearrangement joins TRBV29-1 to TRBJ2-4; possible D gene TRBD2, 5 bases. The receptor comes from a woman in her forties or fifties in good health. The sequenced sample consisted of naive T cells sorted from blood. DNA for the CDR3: TGCAGCGTTAATCGGGGTAAAGACATTCAGTACTTC. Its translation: CSVNRGKDIQYF.